Listed below are T cell receptor beta chains from one sample, sequenced in a study of T cells in Graves' hyperthyroidism and ophthalmopathy. TCRdb independently ran MiXCR on the multiplex PCR reads; one entry per CDR3 protein. The sample records about 380,000 distinct CDR3 sequences, roughly 14% being singletons. Material: blood. These receptors came from a man aged 25-45 years with Graves' hyperthyroidism that later progressed to Graves' ophthalmopathy. CDR3s include the opening cysteine and the closing phenylalanine or tryptophan. A D gene is named only where the DNA matches it firmly. Size values are once, few and many counts, or a class for expanded clones, and some rows have none.

many,TRBV3-1,TRBJ2-3,.,CASSRSTRDTQYF,TGTGCCAGCAGCCGTTCTACCAGGGATACGCAGTATTTT
many,TRBV6-1,TRBJ1-1,TRBD1,CASRTTGVGEAFF,TGTGCCAGCAGAACAACAGGGGTTGGTGAAGCTTTCTTT
many,TRBV20-1,TRBJ2-3,TRBD1,CSAQTGGYSDTQYF,TGCAGTGCTCAGACAGGGGGCTACTCAGATACGCAGTATTTT
many,TRBV20-1,TRBJ2-7,.,CSARDHLAYEQYF,TGCAGTGCTAGAGACCACCTGGCCTACGAGCAGTACTTC
.,TRBV25-1,TRBJ2-3,TRBD2,CASSEGRLAGNTQYF,TGTGCCAGCAGTGAAGGTAGACTAGCGGGGAATACGCAGTATTTT
many,TRBV11-1,TRBJ2-3,.,CASTSGPTGTHTQYF,TGTGCCAGCACCAGCGGGCCGACAGGGACCCATACGCAGTATTTT
few,TRBV13,TRBJ1-2,.,CASRQEGENLNGYTF,TGTGCCAGCAGGCAGGAGGGGGAGAACTTGAATGGCTACACCTTC
many,TRBV5-1,TRBJ2-1,.,CASSRSSYNEQFF,TGCGCCAGCAGCCGAAGCTCCTACAATGAGCAGTTCTTC
few,TRBV13,TRBJ1-5,.,CASSLAGRDQPQHF,TGTGCCAGCAGCCTTGCAGGGAGGGATCAGCCCCAGCATTTT
.,TRBV5-1,TRBJ1-4,.,CASSLAGRAEEKLFF,TGCGCCAGCAGCTTGGCGGGGAGGGCGGAAGAAAAACTGTTTTTT
many,TRBV7-9,TRBJ2-7,TRBD1,CASSLWATGAISYEQYF,TGTGCCAGCAGCTTATGGGCTACAGGGGCTATTTCCTACGAGCAGTACTTC
many,TRBV15,TRBJ1-5,.,CATSSAGMGNQPQHF,TGTGCCACCAGCAGCGCGGGGATGGGCAATCAGCCCCAGCATTTT
many,TRBV6-6,TRBJ1-6,.,CASSYSGGGGSYNSPLHF,TGTGCCAGCAGTTACTCGGGGGGGGGTGGGTCCTATAATTCACCCCTCCACTTT
few,TRBV7-2,TRBJ2-5,TRBD2,CASSSQRGGGETQHF,TGTGCCAGCAGCTCCCAGCGGGGGGGCGGAGAGACCCAGCACTTC
many,TRBV12-3/TRBV12-4,TRBJ2-1,TRBD2,CASLPPGGGQEQFF,TGTGCCAGCCTCCCTCCCGGGGGGGGGCAGGAGCAGTTCTTC
few,TRBV7-9,TRBJ1-1,TRBD1,CASGTVYEFF,TGTGCAAGCGGGACAGTCTACGAATTCTTT
.,TRBV28,TRBJ1-6,.,CASSLTGVSSNSPLHF,TGTGCCAGCAGTTTGACGGGGGTTAGTTCGAATTCACCCCTCCACTTT
.,TRBV28,TRBJ2-3,TRBD2,CASSLAASGDADTQYF,TGTGCCAGCAGTTTGGCAGCTAGCGGGGACGCAGATACGCAGTATTTT
.,TRBV27,TRBJ1-6,TRBD1,CASRSRDRGNSPLHF,TGTGCCAGCAGATCCCGGGACAGGGGTAATTCACCCCTCCACTTT
.,TRBV6-1,TRBJ2-3,.,CASQWRESSTDTQYF,TGTGCCAGCCAGTGGAGGGAATCTAGCACAGATACGCAGTATTTT
few,TRBV20-1,TRBJ1-6,.,CSARGYLGHQNSPLHF,TGCAGTGCCCGTGGGTACCTCGGACACCAAAATTCACCCCTCCACTTT
many,TRBV7-2,TRBJ2-3,.,CASSLLGVDTQYF,TGTGCCAGCAGCCTTCTAGGTGTAGATACGCAGTATTTT
few,TRBV19,TRBJ1-4,.,CASSIQGWTNEKLFF,TGTGCCAGTAGTATACAGGGGTGGACTAATGAAAAACTGTTTTTT
many,TRBV30,TRBJ2-3,.,CAWSSINRGADTQYF,TGTGCCTGGAGTTCCATCAACAGAGGCGCAGATACGCAGTATTTT
few,TRBV3-1,TRBJ2-3,TRBD2,CASSWTSKADAQYF,TGTGCCAGCAGCTGGACTAGCAAGGCAGATGCGCAGTATTTT
many,TRBV28,TRBJ2-7,.,CASSLLATQRYF,TGTGCCAGCAGTTTATTGGCAACCCAGAGGTACTTC
few,TRBV9,TRBJ2-1,.,CASSVPGLRSGDEQFF,TGTGCCAGCAGCGTACCCGGGCTCCGTAGTGGCGATGAGCAGTTCTTC
.,TRBV20-1,TRBJ2-6,.,CSAPRYSGANVLTF,TGCAGTGCCCCGAGGTACTCTGGGGCCAACGTCCTGACTTTC
.,TRBV20-1,TRBJ1-2,TRBD1,CSFPRTGYGYTF,TGCAGTTTCCCCAGGACAGGCTATGGCTACACCTTC